These 28 T cell receptor beta chains were all obtained from the same sample, sequenced in a study of blood T cell repertoires in COVID-19. Sequenced by immunoSEQ multiplex PCR; TCRdb stores in-frame clones only, minus some. Among roughly 220,000 clones listed, approximately 83% were seen once. Sequenced: PBMCs or T cells enriched from blood (not recorded which). Receptors originate from a woman in her thirties or forties with acute COVID-19.

In this sample, this clone turned up a few times. J is TRBJ2-7 and V is TRBV2, with TRBD2 as a possible D gene (5 bases). The germline CDR1 and CDR2 sequences are SNHLY and FYNNEI. CDR3 length equals 14 residues. Trimming cost V 5 bases and J 2 bases, with 13 bases left between them. The CDR3 DNA sequence: TGTGCCAGCAGTTCCGGCGAGCGGCCCTACGAGCAGTACTTC. Translation gives CASSSGERPYEQYF.

The chain links TRBV7-9 to TRBJ1-3; tentatively, D is TRBD1 (5 bases). Looked up from germline, CDR1 is SEHNR and CDR2 is FQNEAQ (reference sequence). V lost 1 base and J 1 base, leaving 8 bases between the germline ends. The CDR3 consists of 15 residues. CDR3 loop: CASSLVAGSGNTIYF. CDR3 in DNA: TGTGCCAGCAGCTTAGTCGCAGGGTCTGGAAACACCATATATTTT.

This clone was observed a few times. The V gene is TRBV19, the J gene TRBJ1-2; 8 bases match TRBD1. The ends lost 6 bases at V and 1 base at J; junction bases unmatched: 10. The germline CDR1 and CDR2 sequences are LNHDA and SQIVND (reference sequence). CDR3 length: 16 amino acids. The CDR3: CASSQGALNHNYGYTF. CDR3 coding DNA: TGTGCCAGTAGCCAGGGGGCCTTGAACCATAACTATGGCTACACCTTC.

J is TRBJ2-1 and V is TRBV4-1; 7 bases fit TRBD1. The CDR3 is 17 amino acids. Germline V lookup: CDR1 MGHRA, CDR2 YSYEKL. With V trimmed by 4 bases and J by 0 bases, 9 bases remained unmatched. CDR3 in DNA: TGCGCCAGCAGCCTCCGGTTGACAGGGAGCTCCTACAATGAGCAGTTCTTC. Its translation: CASSLRLTGSSYNEQFF.

The chain has TRBV5-1 and TRBJ2-5; perhaps TRBD2 as D (6 bases). The CDR3 runs 14 residues. V lost 0 bases, J lost 5 bases, and 11 bases lay in between. Germline CDR1 SGHRS, CDR2 YFSETQ. The CDR3 sequence: CASSLVPSAETQYF. In DNA form, the CDR3 reads TGCGCCAGCAGCTTGGTGCCTAGCGCGGAGACCCAGTACTTC.

This clone was found a few times. V and J are TRBV7-9 and TRBJ2-2; a weak D match, TRBD1 (6 bases). This CDR3 comprises 16 residues. Germline V gene lookup returns CDR1 SEHNR and CDR2 FQNEAQ (reference sequence). V lost 5 bases and J lost 0, with 13 bases in between. The CDR3 DNA sequence: TGTGCCAGCAGCCTCGACAGGCCCGCGAACACCGGGGAGCTGTTTTTT. Protein product: CASSLDRPANTGELFF.

The chain is built from TRBV7-6 and TRBJ2-7; 11 bases agree with TRBD2. The CDR3 consists of 15 residues. Germline V gene lookup returns CDR1 SGHVS and CDR2 FNYEAQ. V shed 5 bases and J 0 bases; nucleotides not matched to a gene: 3. CDR3 loop: CASSQTSGSSYEQYF. In DNA, the CDR3 is TGTGCCAGCAGCCAAACTAGCGGGAGCTCCTACGAGCAGTACTTC.

The chain recombines TRBV19 with TRBJ1-2; 12 nucleotides line up with TRBD1. Trimming at V came to 6 bases and at J to 7 bases, leaving 6 bases not matched to a gene. Germline CDR1 is LNHDA and CDR2 is SQIVND (reference sequence). This CDR3 is built from 14 residues. The CDR3 bases are TGTGCCAGTAGCCCCGGGACAGGGGGCATTGGCTACACCTTC. Its protein is CASSPGTGGIGYTF.

The chain carries TRBV27 and TRBJ2-1; 12 bases map to TRBD2. Germline CDR1 and CDR2: MNHEY and SMNVEV (reference sequence). CDR3 size: 23 residues. The V gene end was trimmed by 5 bases and the J gene end by 5 bases; junction bases not matched to a gene: 28. The CDR3 DNA is TGTGCCAGCAGTCCTCCCGCAAGACTAGCGGGAGCGGGTAGAAATACGATGCACAATGAGCAGTTCTTC. It translates to CASSPPARLAGAGRNTMHNEQFF.

This chain joins TRBV7-9 and TRBJ1-2, with 8 bases aligning to TRBD1. The length of the CDR3 is 14 residues. The germline V gene has CDR1 SEHNR and CDR2 FQNEAQ (reference sequence). J lost 6 bases, V lost 2 bases, and 5 bases had no gene match. Written as DNA, the CDR3 is TGTGCCAGCAGCTTAACGGACAGGGTTGATGGCTACACCTTC. Translation: CASSLTDRVDGYTF.

The chain combines TRBV18 with TRBJ2-5; a possible D gene is TRBD2 (6 bases). Germline values: CDR1 KGHSH, CDR2 LQKENI. Between the trimmed V and J ends, which lost 3 bases and 2 bases, there was a span of 10 bases. The CDR3 extends over 14 amino acids. The CDR3 nucleotides are TGTGCCAGCTCACCGGGACTGTCGCAAGAGACCCAGTACTTC. Its translation is CASSPGLSQETQYF.

The V gene is TRBV5-4, the J gene TRBJ1-2, with 9 nucleotides matching TRBD1. Germline V gives CDR1 SGHNT, CDR2 YYREEE (reference sequence). V lost 0 bases to trimming and J lost 6 bases; unmatched junction nucleotides: 9. This CDR3 has 16 amino acids. Here the CDR3 reads CASSLGDRGGRDGYTF. As DNA, the CDR3 is TGTGCCAGCAGCTTGGGTGACAGGGGGGGAAGGGATGGCTACACCTTC.

This chain connects TRBV2 to TRBJ1-1, with TRBD1 identical over 7 bases. Trimming at V came to 7 bases and at J to 7 bases, leaving 6 bases not matched to a gene. This CDR3 contains 12 residues. Germline CDR1 and CDR2: SNHLY and FYNNEI. The CDR3 nucleotides are TGTGCCAGCACGGGACAGCGACTTGAAGCTTTCTTT. The encoded protein is CASTGQRLEAFF.

The CDR3 is CASSPLRGIYNEQFF. The CDR3 DNA reads as TGTGCCAGCAGCCCACTCCGGGGGATTTACAATGAGCAGTTCTTC. The chain combines TRBV3-1 (or the pseudogene TRBV3-2) with TRBJ2-1; perhaps TRBD2 as D (6 bases). The germline CDR1 and CDR2 sequences are LGHDT and YNNKEL (reference sequence). The CDR3 consists of 15 residues. V was cut by 4 bases and J by 4 bases, with 14 bases left in between.

The chain employs TRBV28 and TRBJ2-5; 15 positions match TRBD2. The V and J ends lost 4 bases and 7 bases, in that order; junction bases with no gene match: 19. This CDR3 contains 20 residues. Germline V gene lookup returns CDR1 MDHEN and CDR2 SYDVKM. The CDR3 here is CASSSGGFGTSGRRHGTQYF. CDR3 sequence (DNA): TGTGCCAGCAGTTCTGGGGGATTCGGGACTAGCGGGAGGAGGCATGGGACCCAGTACTTC.

The V call is TRBV3-1 (or the pseudogene TRBV3-2), the J call TRBJ2-2; the D is unclear. V lost 5 bases, J lost 2 bases, and 3 bases lay in between. Looked up from germline, CDR1 is LGHDT and CDR2 is YNNKEL (reference sequence). There are 12 residues in the CDR3. This CDR3 reads CASSLNTGELFF. The CDR3 DNA is TGTGCCAGCAGCTTAAACACCGGGGAGCTGTTTTTT.

This clone was seen once. J is TRBJ2-7 and V is TRBV2; 7 bases fit TRBD2. The CDR3 spans 14 residues. V was pared by 5 bases and J by 0 bases, with 4 bases of the junction left unmatched. In germline, CDR1 is SNHLY, CDR2 FYNNEI. CDR3 amino acids: CASSLTSLSYEQYF. The CDR3 DNA reads as TGTGCCAGCAGTTTGACTAGCCTCTCCTACGAGCAGTACTTC.

This clone has only a few counts. The rearrangement links TRBV10-1 to TRBJ2-1; the match to TRBD2 covers 13 bases. J was trimmed by 5 bases and V by 6 bases; bases with no gene match: 4. The CDR3 spans 15 residues. From germline, CDR1 is WNHNN and CDR2 SYGVQD (reference sequence). The CDR3 DNA reads as TGCGCCAGCAGCCTACTAGCGGGAGGGAACAATGAGCAGTTCTTC. Protein product: CASSLLAGGNNEQFF.

The rearrangement uses TRBV2 and TRBJ2-5, with TRBD1 matching 7 bases. This CDR3 contains 14 residues. Germline V gene lookup returns CDR1 SNHLY and CDR2 FYNNEI. The ends lost 7 bases at V and 1 base at J; junction bases unmatched: 6. The CDR3 region has the DNA TGTGCCAGCACCAGGGACAGCGTCCAAGAGACCCAGTACTTC. This gives the protein CASTRDSVQETQYF. Drawing the rest from reference TRBV2 and TRBJ2-5, the complete variable domain is EPEVTQTPSHQVTQMGQEVILRCVPISNHLYFYWYRQILGQKVEFLVSFYNNEISEKSEIFDDQFSVERPDGSNFTLKIRSTKLEDSAMYFCASTRDSVQETQYFGPGTRLLVL.

The V call is TRBV28, the J call TRBJ2-1, with 10 bases identical to TRBD2. Germline CDR1 and CDR2: MDHEN and SYDVKM. V trimming: 6 bases; J trimming: 7 bases; junction bases outside the gene matches: 21. CDR3 length equals 19 residues. The CDR3 coding sequence is TGTGCCAGCAGCCCCCGGGGGTCTCTAGCGGGAGAGGGGATAAATGAGCAGTTCTTC. This gives the protein CASSPRGSLAGEGINEQFF.

The rearrangement links TRBV5-1 to TRBJ2-1; 14 positions agree with TRBD2. Germline lookup yields CDR1 SGHRS and CDR2 YFSETQ. V dropped 4 bases and J dropped 8; count of bases not matched to a gene: 5. The CDR3 is 15 residues long. The CDR3 DNA sequence: TGCGCCAGCAGCCCGGGACTAGCGGGAGTTTATGAGCAGTTCTTC. Protein product: CASSPGLAGVYEQFF.

The chain joins TRBV5-5 to TRBJ1-6, with a tentative D call TRBD1 (6 bases). Germline V gene data show CDR1 as SGHKS and CDR2 as YYEKEE (reference sequence). This CDR3 has 15 residues. V dropped 2 bases and J dropped 8 bases, with 14 bases sitting between them. CDR3 sequence: CASSFSDSSDSPLHF. In DNA form, the CDR3 reads TGTGCCAGCAGCTTCTCGGACAGTTCAGATTCACCCCTCCACTTT.

The chain uses TRBV6-1 and TRBJ1-1; D remains ambiguous. Trimming pared 3 bases from V and 1 base from J, leaving 15 bases between. This CDR3 spans 16 amino acids. Germline lookup yields CDR1 MNHNS and CDR2 SASEGT. The CDR3 DNA follows: TGTGCCAGCAGTGACTTGGGAGGGATGCGGAACACTGAAGCTTTCTTT. This gives the protein CASSDLGGMRNTEAFF.

Points on this clone: The identical CDR3 is also encoded by other nucleotide sequences in the sample. V is TRBV9 and J is TRBJ2-1; 11 bases agree with TRBD2. The CDR3 sequence is 15 residues long. Germline-derived CDR1 and CDR2 are SGDLS and YYNGEE. Trimming removed 2 bases from V and 7 bases from J; junction bases left unmatched: 5. The DNA for the CDR3 is TGTGCCAGCAGCGTTCTAGCGGGAGGTGGGAATGAGCAGTTCTTC. Its translation is CASSVLAGGGNEQFF.

The genes are TRBV2 and TRBJ2-1; possible D gene TRBD2, 5 bases. V was shortened by 8 bases and J by 2 bases, with 13 bases between the two germline ends. The CDR3 is 14 amino acids. CDR1 is SNHLY, CDR2 FYNNEI, per germline. CDR3 in amino acids: CASRVERTYNEQFF. The CDR3 DNA follows: TGTGCCAGCCGGGTCGAGCGGACCTACAATGAGCAGTTCTTC.

The chain employs TRBV10-2 and TRBJ1-2; the D gene is possibly TRBD1 (6 bases). V dropped 2 bases and J dropped 0 bases, with 7 bases sitting between them. The V gene's germline CDR1 is WSHSY and CDR2 SAAADI. The CDR3 sequence is 14 residues long. The CDR3 is CASSERTANYGYTF. CDR3 nucleotide sequence: TGCGCCAGCAGTGAGAGGACAGCTAACTATGGCTACACCTTC.

Here the CDR3 DNA reads TGTGCCAGCAGTTTACGGGGTTCCCCCCTCCACTTT. Its protein is CASSLRGSPLHF. The V and J genes are TRBV27 and TRBJ1-6; D remains ambiguous. The V and J ends lost 2 bases and 13 bases respectively, with 9 bases between them. The CDR3 totals 12 residues. CDR1 and CDR2 (germline): MNHEY, SMNVEV (reference sequence).

The chain couples TRBV7-2 to TRBJ2-3, with a tentative D call TRBD2 (5 bases). V was pared by 2 bases and J by 7 bases, with 7 bases between. CDR1 SGHTA and CDR2 FQGNSA come from the germline V gene. The CDR3 is made up of 12 amino acids. The CDR3 here is CASSLRGYTQYF. Written as DNA, the CDR3 is TGTGCCAGCAGCTTACGGGGTTATACGCAGTATTTT.